The subject of this entry is one T cell receptor beta chain. The data belong to a study of patients and donors after allogeneic stem cell transplantation. Via MiXCR, TCRdb re-called the RT-PCR reads, giving one row per CDR3 protein. This table has over 65,000 distinct CDR3 sequences, about 25% appearing once. Germline V gene data show CDR1 as SGHRS and CDR2 as YFSETQ. V lost 4 bases, J lost 0 bases, and 22 bases lay in between. CDR3 size: 18 residues. The source is a human donor who was either an allogeneic HSCT recipient or a stem cell or donor lymphocyte infusion donor (not recorded which). It is not recorded whose cells these are; they may come from a transplant donor. J is TRBJ1-2 and V is TRBV5-1; no reliable D call. The sequenced material came from blood, either unsorted or a sorted T cell fraction (not recorded which). The CDR3: CASSPTILRNSPNYGYTF. The CDR3 region has the DNA TGCGCCAGCAGCCCTACAATTCTCCGGAACAGCCCTAACTATGGCTACACCTTC.